This is a list of T cell receptor beta chains from one sample in a study of cytomegalovirus exposure and HLA in healthy donors. The assay was immunoSEQ multiplex PCR, and TCRdb's table has in-frame clones only and misses some. The sample comprises more than 90,000 clones, 69% of which are singletons, and roughly 2.8% rests with the top ten. The sequenced sample consisted of PBMCs. These receptor sequences come from a man in his fifties in good health and CMV-seronegative. Each CDR3 is given with its conserved first and last residue. D genes are given only for firm matches. The size of a clone is reported for some rows only, either as once, few or many, or as a class for expanded clones.

TRBJ2-5,TRBV7-9,NA,TRBD2,CASSPHRGLAGGRRETQYF,TGTGCCAGCAGCCCACACCGGGGACTAGCGGGAGGGAGACGAGAGACCCAGTACTTC
TRBJ2-2,TRBV6-5,NA,TRBD1,CASSYGVGTGETQLFF,TGTGCCAGCAGTTATGGGGTGGGGACAGGCGAAACTCAGCTGTTTTTT
TRBJ2-5,TRBV5-1,few,TRBD2,CASSPLGSGGAGETQYF,TGCGCCAGCAGCCCCCTGGGTAGCGGGGGGGCCGGCGAGACCCAGTACTTC
TRBJ2-3,TRBV9,NA,TRBD1,CASSVMGQGGGDTQYF,TGTGCCAGCAGCGTTATGGGACAGGGTGGGGGGGATACGCAGTATTTT
TRBJ1-1,TRBV9,once,NA,CASSVAPHRDTEAFF,TGTGCCAGCAGCGTAGCTCCACACCGGGACACTGAAGCTTTCTTT
TRBJ1-2,TRBV27,NA,NA,CASSDSAYGYTF,TGTGCCAGCAGCGACAGCGCGTATGGCTACACCTTC
TRBJ2-3,TRBV29-1,NA,TRBD2,CSVGLAGGDTQYF,TGCAGCGTTGGACTAGCGGGGGGGGATACGCAGTATTTT
TRBJ2-5,TRBV4-2,NA,NA,CASSPASTQGGTQYF,TGTGCCAGCAGCCCCGCTTCGACCCAGGGGGGGACCCAGTACTTC
TRBJ2-5,TRBV30,NA,NA,CAWSKVIGETQYF,TGTGCCTGGAGTAAAGTGATCGGGGAGACCCAGTACTTC
TRBJ1-1,TRBV9,once,TRBD1,CASSAARGQQNTEAFF,TGTGCCAGCAGCGCGGCCCGGGGACAGCAGAACACTGAAGCTTTCTTT
TRBJ1-5,TRBV15,NA,TRBD1,CATSRDWTGFQPQHF,TGTGCCACCAGCAGAGATTGGACAGGGTTTCAGCCCCAGCATTTT
TRBJ2-7,TRBV7-9,NA,TRBD1,CASSLGQGAPHEQYF,TGTGCCAGCAGCTTGGGACAGGGGGCCCCCCACGAGCAGTACTTC
TRBJ1-2,TRBV19,NA,TRBD1,CATSSGQGFYGYTF,TGTGCCACCTCTTCGGGACAGGGTTTTTATGGCTACACCTTC
TRBJ2-5,TRBV4-1,NA,TRBD2,CASSQKGGTSGTQETQYF,TGCGCCAGCAGCCAAAAGGGGGGGACTAGCGGAACACAAGAGACCCAGTACTTC
TRBJ2-3,TRBV30,NA,NA,CAWSVTGTTADTQYF,TGTGCCTGGAGTGTAACAGGGACTACGGCAGATACGCAGTATTTT
TRBJ2-7,TRBV6-6,NA,NA,CASSPQLGSEQYF,TGTGCCAGCAGTCCACAGTTGGGGAGCGAGCAGTACTTC
TRBJ2-5,TRBV7-3,NA,TRBD2,CASSLTVTGGRETQYF,TGTGCCAGCAGCTTAACTGTTACGGGGGGGAGAGAGACCCAGTACTTC
TRBJ1-5,TRBV7-2,once,NA,CASSHYIRGLNQPQHF,TGTGCCAGCAGTCATTACATCAGGGGTCTAAATCAGCCCCAGCATTTT
TRBJ1-2,TRBV28,NA,NA,CASSIRTRGYGYTF,TGTGCCAGCAGTATCCGAACTCGAGGCTATGGCTACACCTTC